The sample holds many counts of the clone carrying this T cell receptor (beta chain). Its antigen is unknown. The template for TCR beta VDJ and CDR3 sequence profiling was genomic DNA. TCRdb fed the reads into MiXCR, producing one record per CDR3 protein. Among 120,000 or so distinct CDR3 sequences, more than 40% were seen once, and the ten largest hold about 2.7%. The sample originates from a study of CD8+CD57+ T cells in acquired aplastic anemia. About the study: The DNA of sorted CD4+ and CD8+ cells averaged roughly 3.2 ug. On average, healthy donors gave around 9.9 million reads for CD4+ cells.

Germline V gene sequence: CDR1 MGHDK, CDR2 SYGVNS. Trimming took 5 bases from V and 0 from J; bases not matched to a gene: 3. CDR3 size: 16 residues. General observations from the study: Overlapping CD8+ CDR3 repertoires of patients and controls contained nearly 30 shared sequences.

The receptor comes from a human donor in good health, serving as a control. The chain recombines TRBV25-1 with TRBJ1-6; 8 bases are shared with TRBD1. The sample comprised sorted CD4+, CD8+, or CD8+CD57+ T cells (not recorded which) from PBMCs. This CDR3 reads CASSRTGSSYNSPLHF. The DNA for the CDR3 is TGTGCCAGCAGTCGGACAGGGAGCTCCTATAATTCACCCCTCCACTTT.